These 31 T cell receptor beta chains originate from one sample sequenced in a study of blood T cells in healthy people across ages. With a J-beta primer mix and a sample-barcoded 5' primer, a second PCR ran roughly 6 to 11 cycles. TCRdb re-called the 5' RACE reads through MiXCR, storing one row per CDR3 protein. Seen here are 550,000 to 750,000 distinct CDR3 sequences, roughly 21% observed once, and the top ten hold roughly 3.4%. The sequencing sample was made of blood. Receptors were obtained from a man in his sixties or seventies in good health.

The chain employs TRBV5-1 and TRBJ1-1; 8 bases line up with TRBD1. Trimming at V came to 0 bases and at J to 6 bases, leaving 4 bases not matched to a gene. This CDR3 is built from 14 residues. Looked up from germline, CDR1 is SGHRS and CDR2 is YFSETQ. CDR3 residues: CASSLEAGGSEAFF. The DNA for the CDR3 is TGCGCCAGCAGCTTGGAGGCAGGGGGCTCTGAAGCTTTCTTT.

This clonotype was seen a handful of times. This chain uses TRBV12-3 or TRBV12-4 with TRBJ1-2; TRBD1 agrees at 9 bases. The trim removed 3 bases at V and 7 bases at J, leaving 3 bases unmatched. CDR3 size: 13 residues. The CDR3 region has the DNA TGTGCCAGCAGTTTCGGGACAGGGATTGGCTACACCTTC. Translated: CASSFGTGIGYTF.

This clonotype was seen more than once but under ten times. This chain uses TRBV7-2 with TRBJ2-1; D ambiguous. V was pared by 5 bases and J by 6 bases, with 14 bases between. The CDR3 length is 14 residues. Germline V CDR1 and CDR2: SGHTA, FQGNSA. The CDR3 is CASSQSASSNEQFF. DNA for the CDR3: TGTGCCAGCAGCCAAAGCGCTAGTTCCAATGAGCAGTTCTTC.

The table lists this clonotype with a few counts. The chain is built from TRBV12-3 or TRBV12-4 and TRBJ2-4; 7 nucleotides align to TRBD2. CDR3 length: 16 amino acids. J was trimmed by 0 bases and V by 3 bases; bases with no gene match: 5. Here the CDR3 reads CASSLGRELAKNIQYF. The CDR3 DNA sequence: TGTGCCAGCAGTTTGGGGCGGGAGCTAGCCAAAAACATTCAGTACTTC.

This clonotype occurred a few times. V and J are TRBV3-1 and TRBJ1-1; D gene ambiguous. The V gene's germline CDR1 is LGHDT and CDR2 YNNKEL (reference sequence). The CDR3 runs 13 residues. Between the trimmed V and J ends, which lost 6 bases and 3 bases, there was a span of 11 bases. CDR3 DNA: TGTGCCAGCAGGAAACGTGTGGACACTGAAGCTTTCTTT. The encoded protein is CASRKRVDTEAFF. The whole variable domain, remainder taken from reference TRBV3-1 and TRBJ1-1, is DTAVSQTPKYLVTQMGNDKSIKCEQNLGHDTMYWYKQDSKKFLKIMFSYNNKELIINETVPNRFSPKSPDKAHLNLHINSLELGDSAVYFCASRKRVDTEAFFGQGTRLTVV.

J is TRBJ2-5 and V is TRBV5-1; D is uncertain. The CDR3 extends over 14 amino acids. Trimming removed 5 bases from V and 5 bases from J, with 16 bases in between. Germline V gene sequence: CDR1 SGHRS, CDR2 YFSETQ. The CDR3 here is CASSYDDMVETQYF. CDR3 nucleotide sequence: TGCGCCAGCAGTTATGACGATATGGTGGAGACCCAGTACTTC.

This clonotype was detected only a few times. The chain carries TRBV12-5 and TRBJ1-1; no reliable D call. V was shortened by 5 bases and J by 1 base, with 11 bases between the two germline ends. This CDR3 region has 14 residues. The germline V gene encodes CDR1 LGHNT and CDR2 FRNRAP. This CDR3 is CASGLKDKNTEAFF. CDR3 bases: TGTGCTAGTGGTCTCAAAGACAAGAACACTGAAGCTTTCTTT.

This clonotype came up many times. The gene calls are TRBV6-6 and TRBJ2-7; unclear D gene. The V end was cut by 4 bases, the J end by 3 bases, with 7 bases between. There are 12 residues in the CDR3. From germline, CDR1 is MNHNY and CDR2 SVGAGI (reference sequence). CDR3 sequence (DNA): TGTGCCAGCAGTTTAGGATTCTACGAGCAGTACTTC. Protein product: CASSLGFYEQYF.

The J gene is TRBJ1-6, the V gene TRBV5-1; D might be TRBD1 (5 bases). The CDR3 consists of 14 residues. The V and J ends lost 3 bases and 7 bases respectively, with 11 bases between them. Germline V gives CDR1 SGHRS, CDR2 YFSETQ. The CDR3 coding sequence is TGCGCCAGCAGCTCTCTAGAGGGGAATTCACCCCTCCACTTT. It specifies CASSSLEGNSPLHF. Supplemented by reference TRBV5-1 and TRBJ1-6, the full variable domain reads KAGVTQTPRYLIKTRGQQVTLSCSPISGHRSVSWYQQTPGQGLQFLFEYFSETQRNKGNFPGRFSGRQFSNSRSEMNVSTLELGDSALYLCASSSLEGNSPLHFGNGTRLTVT.

In nucleotides, the CDR3 is TGCAGTGCTAGTCCCAGGGGAGCACAAGAGACCCAGTACTTC. This translates into CSASPRGAQETQYF. The V and J genes are TRBV20-1 and TRBJ2-5; maybe TRBD1 (6 bases). The CDR3 consists of 14 residues. The germline CDR1 and CDR2 sequences are DFQATT and SNEGSKA (reference sequence). Trimming removed 3 bases from V and 2 bases from J, with 13 bases in between.

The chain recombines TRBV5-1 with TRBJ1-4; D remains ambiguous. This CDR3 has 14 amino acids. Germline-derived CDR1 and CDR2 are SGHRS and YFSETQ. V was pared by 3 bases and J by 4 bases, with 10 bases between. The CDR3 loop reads CASSYGRGNEKLFF. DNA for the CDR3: TGCGCCAGCAGCTACGGACGGGGTAATGAAAAACTGTTTTTT.

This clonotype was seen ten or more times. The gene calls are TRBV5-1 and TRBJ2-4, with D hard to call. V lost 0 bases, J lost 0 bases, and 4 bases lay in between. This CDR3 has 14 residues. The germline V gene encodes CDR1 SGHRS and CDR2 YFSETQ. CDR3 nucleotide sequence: TGCGCCAGCAGCTTGGACCTAGCCAAAAACATTCAGTACTTC. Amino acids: CASSLDLAKNIQYF.

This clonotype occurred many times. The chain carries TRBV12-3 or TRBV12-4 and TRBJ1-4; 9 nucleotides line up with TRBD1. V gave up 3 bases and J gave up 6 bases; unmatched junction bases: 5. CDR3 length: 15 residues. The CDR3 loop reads CASSFPGQGDEKLFF. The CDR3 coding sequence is TGTGCCAGCAGTTTTCCGGGACAGGGAGATGAAAAACTGTTTTTT.

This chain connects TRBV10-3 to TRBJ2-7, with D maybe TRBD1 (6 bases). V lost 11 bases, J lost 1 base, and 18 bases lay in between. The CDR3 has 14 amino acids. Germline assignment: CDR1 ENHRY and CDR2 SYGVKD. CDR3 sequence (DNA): TGTGCCGCAACTAGACAGGCAGGATCCTACGAGCAGTACTTC. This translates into CAATRQAGSYEQYF.

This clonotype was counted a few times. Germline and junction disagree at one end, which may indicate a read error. The CDR3 DNA is TGTGCCAGTAGTTACCCGACAGGGGGGAGGTTCTCTGGGGCCAACGTCCTGACTTTC. Protein: CASSYPTGGRFSGANVLTF. The rearrangement joins TRBV6-2 or TRBV6-3 to TRBJ2-6; 9 bases line up with TRBD1. This CDR3 is built from 19 residues. Germline V lookup: CDR1 MNHEY, CDR2 SVGEGT.

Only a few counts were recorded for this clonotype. In nucleotides, the CDR3 is TGTGCCAGCAGCCAAGCTAGCGGGAGGGCCCTTACGCAGTATTTT. Translating gives CASSQASGRALTQYF. The V and J genes are TRBV3-1 and TRBJ2-3; TRBD2 agrees at 12 bases. CDR3 size: 15 residues. Trimming removed 1 base from V and 8 bases from J; junction bases left unmatched: 4. From germline, CDR1 is LGHDT and CDR2 YNNKEL (reference sequence).

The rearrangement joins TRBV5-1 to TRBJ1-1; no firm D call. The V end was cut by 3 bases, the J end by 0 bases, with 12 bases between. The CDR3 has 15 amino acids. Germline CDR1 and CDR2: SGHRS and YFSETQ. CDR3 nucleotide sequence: TGCGCCAGCAGCTCGGACGGATCCCTGAACACTGAAGCTTTCTTT. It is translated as CASSSDGSLNTEAFF.

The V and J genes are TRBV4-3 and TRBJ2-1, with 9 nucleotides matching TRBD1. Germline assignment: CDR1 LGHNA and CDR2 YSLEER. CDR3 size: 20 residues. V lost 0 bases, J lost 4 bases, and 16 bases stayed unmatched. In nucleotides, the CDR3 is TGCGCCAGCAGCCAAGATCTGGGGACAGGGACTCGAAAACCATACAATGAGCAGTTCTTC. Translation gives CASSQDLGTGTRKPYNEQFF.

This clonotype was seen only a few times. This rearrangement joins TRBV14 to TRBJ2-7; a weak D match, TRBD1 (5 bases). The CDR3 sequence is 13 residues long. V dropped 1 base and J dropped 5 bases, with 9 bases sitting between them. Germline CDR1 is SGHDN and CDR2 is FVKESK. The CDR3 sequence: CASSQVQGHEQYF. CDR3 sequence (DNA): TGTGCCAGCAGCCAAGTGCAGGGCCACGAGCAGTACTTC.

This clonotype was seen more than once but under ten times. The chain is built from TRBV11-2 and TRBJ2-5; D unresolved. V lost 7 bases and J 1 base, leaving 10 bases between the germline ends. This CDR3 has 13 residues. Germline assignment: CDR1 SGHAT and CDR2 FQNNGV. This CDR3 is CASTVNTQETQYF. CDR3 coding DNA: TGTGCCAGCACTGTGAACACCCAAGAGACCCAGTACTTC. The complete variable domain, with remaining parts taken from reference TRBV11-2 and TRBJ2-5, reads EAGVAQSPRYKIIEKRQSVAFWCNPISGHATLYWYQQILGQGPKLLIQFQNNGVVDDSQLPKDRFSAERLKGVDSTLKIQPAKLEDSAVYLCASTVNTQETQYFGPGTRLLVL.

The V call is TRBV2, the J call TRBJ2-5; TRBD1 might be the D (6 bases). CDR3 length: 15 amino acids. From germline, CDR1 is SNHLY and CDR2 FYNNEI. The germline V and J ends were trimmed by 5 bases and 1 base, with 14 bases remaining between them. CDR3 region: CASSQAGVGQETQYF. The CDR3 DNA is TGTGCCAGCAGTCAGGCAGGGGTGGGCCAAGAGACCCAGTACTTC.

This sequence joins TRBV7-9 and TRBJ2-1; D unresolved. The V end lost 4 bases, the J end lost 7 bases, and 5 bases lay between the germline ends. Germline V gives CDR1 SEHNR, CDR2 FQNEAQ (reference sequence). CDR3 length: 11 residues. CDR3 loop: CASSSTNEQFF. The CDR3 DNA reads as TGTGCCAGCAGCTCGACGAATGAGCAGTTCTTC.

CDR3 in amino acids: CASSLDRGRVRETQYF. The DNA for the CDR3 is TGTGCCAGCAGCTTAGACAGGGGGCGTGTGAGGGAGACCCAGTACTTC. The chain combines TRBV7-6 with TRBJ2-5; 9 positions match TRBD1. This CDR3 is built from 16 residues. The junction had 8 bases not matched to a gene; V was cut back by 1 base and J by 5 bases. CDR1 and CDR2 from the germline V gene are SGHVS and FNYEAQ.

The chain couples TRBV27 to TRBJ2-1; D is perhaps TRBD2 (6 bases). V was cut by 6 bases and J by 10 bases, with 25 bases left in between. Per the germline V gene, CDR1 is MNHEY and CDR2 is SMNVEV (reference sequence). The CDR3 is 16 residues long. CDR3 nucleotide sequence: TGTGCCAGCAGCCCCAGTGGCGGGAACCAACACCACGAGCAGTTCTTC. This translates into CASSPSGGNQHHEQFF.

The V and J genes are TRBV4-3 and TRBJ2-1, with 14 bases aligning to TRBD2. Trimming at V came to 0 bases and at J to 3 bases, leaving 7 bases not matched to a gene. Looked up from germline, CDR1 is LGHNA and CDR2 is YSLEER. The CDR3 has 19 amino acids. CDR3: CASSQDVGLAGESYNEQFF. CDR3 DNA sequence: TGCGCCAGCAGCCAAGATGTGGGACTAGCGGGGGAAAGCTACAATGAGCAGTTCTTC.

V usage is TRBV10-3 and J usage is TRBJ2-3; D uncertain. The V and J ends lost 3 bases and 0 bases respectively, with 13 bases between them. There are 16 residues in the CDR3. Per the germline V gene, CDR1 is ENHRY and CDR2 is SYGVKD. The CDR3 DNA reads TGTGCCATCAGTGAAAGAGCGACCGGTAGCACAGATACGCAGTATTTT. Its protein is CAISERATGSTDTQYF.

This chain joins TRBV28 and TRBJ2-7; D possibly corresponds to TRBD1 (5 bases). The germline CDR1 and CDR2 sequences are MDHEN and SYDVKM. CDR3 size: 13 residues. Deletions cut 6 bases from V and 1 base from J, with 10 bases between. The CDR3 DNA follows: TGTGCCAGCAGGACAGCTCCTTCCTACGAGCAGTACTTC. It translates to CASRTAPSYEQYF.

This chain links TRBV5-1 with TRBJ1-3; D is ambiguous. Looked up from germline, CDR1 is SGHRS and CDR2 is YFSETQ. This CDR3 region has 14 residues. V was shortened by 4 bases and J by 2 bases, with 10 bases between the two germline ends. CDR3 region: CASSLPSPGNTIYF. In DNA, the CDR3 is TGCGCCAGCAGCCTACCTAGCCCTGGAAACACCATATATTTT.

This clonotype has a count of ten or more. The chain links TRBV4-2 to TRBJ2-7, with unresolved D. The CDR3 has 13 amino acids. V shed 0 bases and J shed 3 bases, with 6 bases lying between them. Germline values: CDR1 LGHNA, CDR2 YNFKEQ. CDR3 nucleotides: TGTGCCAGCAGCCAAGATAGCCGCTACGAGCAGTACTTC. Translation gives CASSQDSRYEQYF.

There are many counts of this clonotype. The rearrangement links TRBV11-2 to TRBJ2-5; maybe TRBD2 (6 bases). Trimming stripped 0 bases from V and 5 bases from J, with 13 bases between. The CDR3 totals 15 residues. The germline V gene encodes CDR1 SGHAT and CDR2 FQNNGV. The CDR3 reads CASSLDGGSGETQYF. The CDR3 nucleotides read TGTGCCAGCAGCTTAGATGGTGGGAGCGGGGAGACCCAGTACTTC. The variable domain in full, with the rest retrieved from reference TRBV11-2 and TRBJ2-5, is EAGVAQSPRYKIIEKRQSVAFWCNPISGHATLYWYQQILGQGPKLLIQFQNNGVVDDSQLPKDRFSAERLKGVDSTLKIQPAKLEDSAVYLCASSLDGGSGETQYFGPGTRLLVL.

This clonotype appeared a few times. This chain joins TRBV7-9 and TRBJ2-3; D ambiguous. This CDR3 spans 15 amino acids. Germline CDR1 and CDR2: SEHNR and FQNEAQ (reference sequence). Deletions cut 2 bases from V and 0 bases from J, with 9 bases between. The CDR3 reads CASSLWMGSTDTQYF. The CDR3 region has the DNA TGTGCCAGCAGCTTATGGATGGGCAGCACAGATACGCAGTATTTT.